This TCR beta chain originates from a study of cytomegalovirus exposure and HLA in healthy donors. The study, taken as a whole, reports: Reportedly, diagnosis of cytomegalovirus status by the classifier showed high specificity and sensitivity. Under in vitro conditions, a few CMV-associated chains were confirmed as specific for CMV antigens.

Method: immunoSEQ multiplex PCR; TCRdb's copy keeps in-frame clones and lacks some. The sample has 250,000 to 400,000 clones, around 90% seen once. Turning to this clone: As yet, its antigen is unknown.

The CDR3 runs to 15 residues. CDR1 and CDR2 from the germline V gene are MNHNS and SASEGT. The ends were cut back, 6 bases at V and 4 bases at J, with 17 bases in the middle. The chain couples TRBV6-1 to TRBJ2-3, with a possible D match to TRBD2 (6 bases). The sequencing input was PBMCs. This TCR derives from a man aged 30 to 39 in good health and CMV-seronegative. The CDR3 coding sequence is TGTGCCAGCAGCCTAACGGGGGTGGTGGCAGATACGCAGTATTTT. Amino acids: CASSLTGVVADTQYF.